This entry lists 7 T cell receptor beta chains sequenced from one sample in a study of CD8 T cells in Susac syndrome. Reverse transcription of roughly 0.5 to 1 ug RNA was carried out with random hexamers. Each CDR3 protein is one row after TCRdb ran MiXCR on the immunoSEQ multiplex PCR reads. The sample includes about 300,000 distinct CDR3 sequences, approximately 85% seen only once; the top ten take around 0.2%. The source material was CD8+ T cells from PBMCs. The receptors shown here come from a human donor with multiple sclerosis.

The V call is TRBV7-9, the J call TRBJ2-7; no firm D call. CDR3 length equals 14 residues. V dropped 6 bases and J dropped 4 bases, with 16 bases sitting between them. Germline V gene sequence: CDR1 SEHNR, CDR2 FQNEAQ (reference sequence). As DNA, the CDR3 is TGTGCCAGCAGTCGGATCGACTCCGGGTACGAGCAGTACTTC. Translated: CASSRIDSGYEQYF.

V usage is TRBV18 and J usage is TRBJ1-5, with D unclear. This CDR3 region has 14 residues. V was trimmed by 2 bases and J by 3 bases, leaving 8 bases between them. CDR1 KGHSH and CDR2 LQKENI come from the germline V gene. The CDR3 bases are TGTGCCAGCTCACCATGGCAGGACAATCAGCCCCAGCATTTT. It encodes CASSPWQDNQPQHF.

V usage is TRBV6-1 and J usage is TRBJ2-5; 14 nucleotides match TRBD2. CDR3 length: 16 residues. CDR1 MNHNS and CDR2 SASEGT come from the germline V gene. With 8 bases clipped from V and 4 bases from J, the junction kept 9 bases outside the gene matches. The CDR3 DNA reads as TGTGCCAGCGCGAGGGGGACTAGCGGGAGACGAGAGACCCAGTACTTC. Translated: CASARGTSGRRETQYF.

This chain connects TRBV13 to TRBJ2-3, with 10 bases that match TRBD2. Germline V gene data show CDR1 as PRHDT and CDR2 as FYEKMQ (reference sequence). Germline trimming cut 4 bases from V and 6 bases from J; bases unmatched to any gene: 4. This CDR3 comprises 14 residues. The CDR3 DNA is TGTGCCAGCAGCTATGAGCGGGAGGGGGATACGCAGTATTTT. Translating it yields CASSYEREGDTQYF.

The chain combines TRBV28 with TRBJ2-5; 10 positions agree with TRBD1. Germline CDR1 and CDR2: MDHEN and SYDVKM. The CDR3 has 15 amino acids. V gave up 6 bases and J gave up 5 bases; unmatched junction bases: 9. CDR3 amino acids: CASSRGTGEEETQYF. In nucleotides, the CDR3 is TGTGCCAGCAGCCGGGGGACAGGGGAGGAGGAGACCCAGTACTTC.

The genes are TRBV7-2 and TRBJ2-3; D gene unclear. This CDR3 is built from 15 residues. V was trimmed by 7 bases and J by 3 bases, leaving 17 bases between them. Germline loops: CDR1 SGHTA, CDR2 FQGNSA. CDR3 sequence (DNA): TGTGCCAGCACCTATTTGCGAGGAGCGACAGATACGCAGTATTTT. Translation gives CASTYLRGATDTQYF.

The V call is TRBV6-5, the J call TRBJ1-1; D remains ambiguous. V lost 2 bases to trimming and J lost 11 bases, with 12 bases between them. The CDR3 contains 12 residues. In germline, CDR1 is MNHEY, CDR2 SVGAGI. The CDR3 region has the DNA TGTGCCAGCAGTTACAGACGAGACGAGGCTTTCTTT. Translating it yields CASSYRRDEAFF.